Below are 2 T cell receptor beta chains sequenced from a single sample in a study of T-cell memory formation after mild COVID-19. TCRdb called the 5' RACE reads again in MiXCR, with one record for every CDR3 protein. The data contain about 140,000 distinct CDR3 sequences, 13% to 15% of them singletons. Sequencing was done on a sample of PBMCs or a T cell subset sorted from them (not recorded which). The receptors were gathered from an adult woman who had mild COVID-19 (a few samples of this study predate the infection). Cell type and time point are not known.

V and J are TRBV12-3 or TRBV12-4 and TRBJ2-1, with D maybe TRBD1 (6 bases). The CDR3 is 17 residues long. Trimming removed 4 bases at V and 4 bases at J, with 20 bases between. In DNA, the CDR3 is TGTGCCAGCAGTTCGCCCAACAGGGCCGAATTATACAATGAGCAGTTCTTC. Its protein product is CASSSPNRAELYNEQFF.

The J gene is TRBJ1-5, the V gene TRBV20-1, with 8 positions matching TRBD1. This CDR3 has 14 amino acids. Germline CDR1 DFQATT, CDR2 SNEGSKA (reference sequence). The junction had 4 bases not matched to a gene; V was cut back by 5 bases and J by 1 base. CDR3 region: CSASDRVSNQPQHF. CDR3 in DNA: TGCAGTGCTTCGGACAGGGTGAGCAATCAGCCCCAGCATTTT.